These 23 T cell receptor beta chains were sequenced from one sample in a study of cytomegalovirus exposure and HLA in healthy donors. The PCR ran on 60 Vbeta and 13 Jbeta primers. The protocol was immunoSEQ multiplex PCR, while the TCRdb copy is restricted to in-frame clones and leaves out a portion. Of some 130,000 clones listed, under 85% are singletons. Material: PBMCs. These receptor sequences come from a male donor in good health and CMV-seropositive.

The chain is built from TRBV7-6 and TRBJ2-1; 8 positions agree with TRBD2. The CDR3 runs 17 residues. Germline values: CDR1 SGHVS, CDR2 FNYEAQ. Trimming removed 3 bases from V and 0 bases from J; junction bases left unmatched: 7. The CDR3 DNA reads as TGTGCCAGCAGCTTTAGGGGGACTAGTAGCTCCTACAATGAGCAGTTCTTC. Protein: CASSFRGTSSSYNEQFF.

This clone was picked up a small number of times. V is TRBV20-1 and J is TRBJ2-7; no definite D call. There are 11 residues in the CDR3. Germline values: CDR1 DFQATT, CDR2 SNEGSKA (reference sequence). The germline V and J ends were trimmed by 6 bases and 5 bases, with 11 bases remaining between them. The CDR3 region has the DNA TGCAGTGCGTATTCTCCCCACGAGCAGTACTTC. It translates to CSAYSPHEQYF.

The J gene is TRBJ2-1, the V gene TRBV18; the match to TRBD2 covers 11 bases. J lost 4 bases, V lost 3 bases, and 5 bases had no gene match. Germline CDR1 is KGHSH and CDR2 is LQKENI. This CDR3 has 16 residues. CDR3 DNA: TGTGCCAGCTCACCTCCGGGACTAGCGGCATACAATGAGCAGTTCTTC. Protein product: CASSPPGLAAYNEQFF. Supplemented by reference TRBV18 and TRBJ2-1, the full variable domain reads NAGVMQNPRHLVRRRGQEARLRCSPMKGHSHVYWYRQLPEEGLKFMVYLQKENIIDESGMPKERFSAEFPKEGPSILRIQQVVRGDSAAYFCASSPPGLAAYNEQFFGPGTRLTVL.

This clone was picked up a small number of times. The rearrangement joins TRBV28 to TRBJ1-1, with TRBD1 as a possible D gene (5 bases). V was cut by 8 bases and J by 4 bases, with 14 bases left in between. This CDR3 has 13 amino acids. Germline loops: CDR1 MDHEN, CDR2 SYDVKM. CDR3 region: CASFRGEGTEAFF. In nucleotides, the CDR3 is TGTGCCAGCTTTCGGGGGGAGGGCACTGAAGCTTTCTTT.

This chain uses TRBV2 with TRBJ2-7; no definite D call. V was trimmed by 11 bases and J by 2 bases, leaving 16 bases between them. Germline assignment: CDR1 SNHLY and CDR2 FYNNEI. The CDR3 extends over 13 amino acids. The CDR3, as DNA: TGTGCCTGTTCTGGAGCGAGAACCTACGAGCAGTACTTC. Protein: CACSGARTYEQYF.

The genes are TRBV27 and TRBJ2-1; 7 bases line up with TRBD2. The CDR3 contains 15 residues. The V gene's germline CDR1 is MNHEY and CDR2 SMNVEV (reference sequence). Trimming cost V 3 bases and J 2 bases; bases outside gene matches: 4. The CDR3 DNA sequence: TGTGCCAGCAGTTTGGTCCGGGGGGCCTACAATGAGCAGTTCTTC. Residues: CASSLVRGAYNEQFF.

This chain connects TRBV7-9 to TRBJ2-2; D might be TRBD2 (6 bases). Germline V lookup: CDR1 SEHNR, CDR2 FQNEAQ (reference sequence). This CDR3 has 16 amino acids. The V and J ends lost 5 bases and 2 bases respectively, with 15 bases between them. CDR3 DNA: TGTGCCAGCAGCCGTACCGGGAGAAGAAACACCGGGGAGCTGTTTTTT. Its translation is CASSRTGRRNTGELFF.

This clone was counted a few times. The chain has TRBV9 and TRBJ1-2, with D unresolved. This CDR3 spans 11 amino acids. In germline, CDR1 is SGDLS, CDR2 YYNGEE. V gave up 7 bases and J gave up 3 bases, with 7 bases separating them. The CDR3 DNA is TGTGCCAGCGCCCGGGACTATGGCTACACCTTC. It yields the protein CASARDYGYTF.

The chain couples TRBV5-4 to TRBJ2-5; 11 bases line up with TRBD2. The DNA end is more similar to TRBJ2-7, so the J call may be wrong. The V gene's germline CDR1 is SGHNT and CDR2 YYREEE (reference sequence). The CDR3 extends over 15 amino acids. The CDR3 region has the DNA TGTGCCAGCAGCTTGGTTTTTAGCGGGAGGGACGAGCAGTACTTC. Translation gives CASSLVFSGRDEQYF.

This chain uses TRBV14 with TRBJ1-3, with D unclear. Trimming removed 1 base from V and 0 bases from J, with 4 bases in between. This CDR3 is built from 14 residues. CDR1 and CDR2 (germline): SGHDN, FVKESK. The CDR3 coding sequence is TGTGCCAGCAGCCAAGCGGGCTCTGGAAACACCATATATTTT. It encodes CASSQAGSGNTIYF. The full variable domain, in which reference TRBV14 and TRBJ1-3 provide the parts outside the CDR3, is EAGVTQFPSHSVIEKGQTVTLRCDPISGHDNLYWYRRVMGKEIKFLLHFVKESKQDESGMPNNRFLAERTGGTYSTLKVQPAELEDSGVYFCASSQAGSGNTIYFGEGSWLTVV.

The chain recombines TRBV5-1 with TRBJ2-1, with D perhaps matching TRBD2 (5 bases). This CDR3 contains 15 residues. The V end was cut by 2 bases, the J end by 3 bases, with 12 bases between. Germline V gene lookup returns CDR1 SGHRS and CDR2 YFSETQ. CDR3 loop: CASSLRTPDYNEQFF. The CDR3 DNA is TGCGCCAGCAGCTTACGGACTCCAGACTACAATGAGCAGTTCTTC.

On this clone: A junction end diverges from the germline sequence, so it may reflect a read error. The chain combines TRBV27 with TRBJ1-6, with D perhaps matching TRBD1 (5 bases). This CDR3 is built from 14 residues. The germline gives CDR1 MNHEY, CDR2 SMNVEV (reference sequence). DNA for the CDR3: TGTGCCAGCAGTTTAAGGGGATCCAATTCACCCCTCCGCTTT. Amino acid sequence: CASSLRGSNSPLRF.

The genes are TRBV7-9 and TRBJ2-5, with a weak D call TRBD2 (5 bases). Trimming pared 1 base from V and 7 bases from J, leaving 16 bases between. Germline lookup yields CDR1 SEHNR and CDR2 FQNEAQ (reference sequence). The CDR3 contains 15 residues. DNA of the CDR3: TGTGCCAGCAGCTTAGTTCGGCTAGCAGGCGGGACCCAGTACTTC. This codes for CASSLVRLAGGTQYF.

In the case of this clone: An end of the junction does not agree with germline; a read error may underlie this. This rearrangement joins TRBV18 to TRBJ2-4; 8 nucleotides agree with TRBD1. The germline V gene has CDR1 KGHSH and CDR2 LQKENI. This CDR3 contains 15 residues. CDR3 nucleotide sequence: TGTGCCAGCTCTCCGGACAGGGTGGTCAAAAACAGTCAGTACTTC. This codes for CASSPDRVVKNSQYF.

V gene TRBV5-1 combines with J gene TRBJ1-2; D is undetermined. CDR1 is SGHRS and CDR2 is YFSETQ in the germline V gene. The CDR3 spans 13 residues. V was cut by 4 bases and J by 4 bases, with 11 bases left in between. CDR3: CASSPRGGYGYTF. DNA of the CDR3: TGCGCCAGCAGCCCCCGGGGTGGCTATGGCTACACCTTC.

V usage is TRBV10-3 and J usage is TRBJ2-6; TRBD1 might be the D (5 bases). The CDR3 runs 17 residues. V was pared by 0 bases and J by 4 bases, with 13 bases between. Looked up from germline, CDR1 is ENHRY and CDR2 is SYGVKD. For the CDR3, the DNA is TGTGCCATCAGTGAGTCGAAAGGGGCTGGAGGGGCCAACGTCCTGACTTTC. Its protein product is CAISESKGAGGANVLTF.

This clone was seen a few times. The rearrangement joins TRBV27 to TRBJ2-7; 12 nucleotides match TRBD2. The CDR3 length is 15 residues. CDR1 and CDR2 from the germline V gene are MNHEY and SMNVEV (reference sequence). The junction had 7 bases not matched to a gene; V was cut back by 6 bases and J by 4 bases. Written as DNA, the CDR3 is TGTGCCAGCAGCCTAGCGGGGGGGCTCTTTTACGAGCAGTACTTC. Protein: CASSLAGGLFYEQYF.

The V and J genes are TRBV27 and TRBJ2-7; 7 nucleotides line up with TRBD1. CDR1 is MNHEY and CDR2 is SMNVEV in the germline V gene (reference sequence). Losses at the gene ends were 5 bases for V and 4 bases for J; bases not matched to a gene: 14. The CDR3 has 16 residues. The CDR3 is CASSTQTGVSLYEQYF. CDR3 bases: TGTGCCAGCAGTACACAAACAGGGGTTTCCCTTTACGAGCAGTACTTC.

This clone has just one count. The chain has TRBV6-5 and TRBJ2-4; D might be TRBD2 (5 bases). Germline CDR1 is MNHEY and CDR2 is SVGAGI. The V end was cut by 4 bases, the J end by 9 bases, with 13 bases between. CDR3 length: 13 residues. CDR3 residues: CASSSGMRGIQYF. The CDR3 DNA is TGTGCCAGCAGTTCCGGGATGCGTGGCATTCAGTACTTC.

The chain is built from TRBV5-1 and TRBJ2-5; TRBD2 aligns across 11 bases. TRBJ2-7 explains the end of the DNA better; the J call may be wrong. The CDR3 runs 18 residues. The germline CDR1 and CDR2 sequences are SGHRS and YFSETQ. The CDR3 DNA reads as TGCGCCAGCAGCTTGAGGCTAGCGGGAGGCTCGAGCTCCTACGAGCAGTACTTC. Translating gives CASSLRLAGGSSSYEQYF.

The chain employs TRBV11-2 and TRBJ2-2; 8 bases are a match to TRBD1. With 5 bases clipped from V and 4 bases from J, the junction kept 3 bases outside the gene matches. Per germline, CDR1 SGHAT and CDR2 FQNNGV. The CDR3 is made up of 14 amino acids. The chain's CDR3 is CASSLDRATGELFF. The CDR3, as DNA: TGTGCCAGCAGCCTGGACAGGGCCACCGGGGAGCTGTTTTTT. The variable domain in full, completed from reference TRBV11-2 and TRBJ2-2, reads EAGVAQSPRYKIIEKRQSVAFWCNPISGHATLYWYQQILGQGPKLLIQFQNNGVVDDSQLPKDRFSAERLKGVDSTLKIQPAKLEDSAVYLCASSLDRATGELFFGEGSRLTVL.

This rearrangement joins TRBV20-1 to TRBJ2-1; D unresolved. The V and J ends lost 3 bases and 6 bases respectively, with 6 bases between them. This CDR3 is built from 11 residues. Germline-derived CDR1 and CDR2 are DFQATT and SNEGSKA (reference sequence). CDR3: CSASGRNEQFF. CDR3 nucleotides: TGCAGTGCTAGTGGGCGCAATGAGCAGTTCTTC.

This clone came up a few times. The chain combines TRBV28 with TRBJ2-1; TRBD1 agrees at 10 bases. Germline V gene lookup returns CDR1 MDHEN and CDR2 SYDVKM. V was clipped by 9 bases and J by 6 bases; unmatched bases: 8. CDR3 size: 14 residues. CDR3 bases: TGTGCCAGTATTCTGACAGGGGGCCGCAATGAGCAGTTCTTC. This sequence encodes CASILTGGRNEQFF. The variable domain in full, completed from reference TRBV28 and TRBJ2-1, reads DVKVTQSSRYLVKRTGEKVFLECVQDMDHENMFWYRQDPGLGLRLIYFSYDVKMKEKGDIPEGYSVSREKKERFSLILESASTNQTSMYLCASILTGGRNEQFFGPGTRLTVL.